This entry is about one T cell receptor (beta chain). The data were taken from a study of cytotoxic CD8 clonotypes in ibrutinib-treated CLL. CDR1 and CDR2 (germline): MDHEN, SYDVKM. The CDR3 is 16 residues long. V dropped 5 bases and J dropped 7; count of bases not matched to a gene: 15. Depth targeted 1 in 200,000 to 1 in 1 million T cells, averaging 10x coverage per clonotype. Clones were sequenced by immunoSEQ multiplex PCR, and TCRdb holds only the in-frame ones, with some missing. The profile shows approximately 80,000 clones, around 84% of them singletons. This TCR derives from a human donor with chronic lymphocytic leukemia. The chain is built from TRBV28 and TRBJ2-7, with 9 bases aligning to TRBD2. The sample consisted of PBMCs, taken before ibrutinib treatment. CDR3 residues: CASSPYSGSGYLEQYF. DNA of the CDR3: TGTGCCAGCAGTCCGTATAGCGGGAGTGGATATTTGGAGCAGTACTTC.